This T cell receptor beta chain originates from a study of CD8+CD57+ T cells in acquired aplastic anemia. As for the study in general: Sorting CD4+ and CD8+ cells gave DNA averaging about 2.9 ug.

This clonotype came up many times. As yet, its antigen is unknown. Study-level findings and limits: Patients and controls turned out to have more than 25 CD8+ CDR3 sequences in common. The study found no significant CD8+ Simpson's diversity difference between patients and controls.

Using genomic DNA as the template, TCR beta VDJ and CDR3 profiling was carried out. TCRdb ran MiXCR on the reads and lists one entry per CDR3 protein. The table shows about 190,000 distinct CDR3 sequences, with 64% occurring only once. The clonotype originates from a human donor with severe aplastic anemia or a healthy control (not recorded which). The specimen sequenced was sorted CD4+, CD8+, or CD8+CD57+ T cells (not recorded which) from PBMCs.

The CDR3 sequence is CASSLAGNRYEQYF. The CDR3 bases are TGTGCCAGCAGCTTAGCAGGGAACCGCTACGAGCAGTACTTC. This chain joins TRBV7-6 and TRBJ2-7; D unresolved. V was pared by 0 bases and J by 3 bases, with 9 bases between. This CDR3 spans 14 amino acids. The germline CDR1 and CDR2 sequences are SGHVS and FNYEAQ.